This T cell receptor beta chain was found in a study of blood T cell repertoires in COVID-19. Overall study: Samples of COVID-19 (acute and convalescent) were obtained from the United States, Italy and Spain. Sample material is recorded as cDNA or gDNA derived from T cells, B-cell-depleted T cells, or PBMCs.

V shed 6 bases and J 6 bases; nucleotides not matched to a gene: 14. Germline V gives CDR1 MNHEY, CDR2 SVGAGI. The CDR3 loop spans 15 amino acids. As handled by the study authors: By means of reference gene primer amplification, nucleated cell counts were estimated. Clones were read by immunoSEQ multiplex PCR, and TCRdb kept only the in-frame ones, dropping some. The D gene and trimming were derived from the DNA, and the V and J assignments and clone size from that table. This table has some 24,000 clones, roughly nine tenths appearing once. The V and J genes are TRBV6-5 and TRBJ2-7, with TRBD1 matching over 7 bases. The clonotype originates from a man aged 65 to 79 with acute or convalescent COVID-19. The sequencing input was peripheral blood. DNA of the CDR3: TGTGCCAGCAGGGGAACAGGGGAAGGTATCGGCGAGCAGTACTTC. It encodes CASRGTGEGIGEQYF.